Listed below are T cell receptor beta chains from one sample, sequenced in a study of CD8 T cells in Susac syndrome. TCRdb recomputed calls from the immunoSEQ multiplex PCR reads with MiXCR, one row per CDR3 protein. The table has roughly 400,000 distinct CDR3 sequences, approximately 85% seen once. The sequenced material came from CD8+ T cells from PBMCs. The source is a human donor with multiple sclerosis. Each CDR3 is given with its conserved first and last residue. The order of the fields is V gene, D gene, CDR3 length, clone size, J gene, CDR3 DNA, CDR3 protein. D genes are given only for firm matches. Clone sizes are given selectively: once, few, many, or a class where the clone is expanded.

TRBV9	TRBD2	18	.	TRBJ2-3	TGTGCCAGCAGCGTAGCTACGACTAGCGGGGATACTATGGATACGCAGTATTTT	CASSVATTSGDTMDTQYF
TRBV6-1	.	15	.	TRBJ1-5	TGTGCCAGCAGTGAGAATACAGGGTTAGGGCAGCCCCAGCATTTT	CASSENTGLGQPQHF
TRBV29-1	.	13	.	TRBJ2-7	TGCAGCGTTGTTGGGGGAATCTCCTACGAGCAGTACTTC	CSVVGGISYEQYF
TRBV6-5	.	12	once	TRBJ1-2	TGTGCCAGCAGGGCCGGCCAGTTGGGCTACACCTTC	CASRAGQLGYTF
TRBV20-1	.	14	.	TRBJ1-2	TGCAGTGCTACTCAACAGGGAGGGGGCTATGGCTACACCTTC	CSATQQGGGYGYTF
TRBV6-6	.	15	.	TRBJ1-1	TGTGCCAGCAGTTACTCGAGTGTCTCCAACACTGAAGCTTTCTTT	CASSYSSVSNTEAFF
TRBV27	.	17	.	TRBJ2-3	TGTGCCAGCAGTTTCGGGGGAGGAGGAGGCCTCACAGATACGCAGTATTTT	CASSFGGGGGLTDTQYF
TRBV10-1	TRBD1	15	.	TRBJ2-7	TGCGCCAGCAGTGAGTCGGGACAGGGCTGGGGCGAGCAGTACTTC	CASSESGQGWGEQYF
TRBV12-3/TRBV12-4	TRBD1	14	.	TRBJ1-1	TGTGCCAGCAACCCCACAGGGGTGGGCACTGAAGCTTTCTTT	CASNPTGVGTEAFF
TRBV10-3	TRBD1	15	.	TRBJ2-2	TGTGCCATCAGCGACAGGGGCTTCAACACCGGGGAGCTGTTTTTT	CAISDRGFNTGELFF
TRBV20-1	TRBD2	14	.	TRBJ2-7	TGCAGTGCTAGAGCTCTAGCGGGAGACTACGAGCAGTACTTC	CSARALAGDYEQYF
TRBV9	.	15	once	TRBJ1-1	TGTGCCAGCAGCGTAGCCGCAGGACCGAACACTGAAGCTTTCTTT	CASSVAAGPNTEAFF
TRBV6-5	.	15	.	TRBJ2-3	TGTGCCAGCAGTTACCTTGCGGGCGGCACAGATACGCAGTATTTT	CASSYLAGGTDTQYF
TRBV9	TRBD1	14	.	TRBJ1-2	TGTGCCAGCAGCCTTGACAGGGCGGACTATGGCTACGCCTTC	CASSLDRADYGYAF
TRBV20-1	TRBD1	13	.	TRBJ2-7	TGCAGTGCGCCCGGGACAGGGCCCTACGAGCAGTACTTC	CSAPGTGPYEQYF
TRBV20-1	TRBD2	16	.	TRBJ2-1	TGCAGTGCTAGAGATGTGGTAGCGGGAGACCCCGATGAGCAGTTCTTC	CSARDVVAGDPDEQFF
TRBV13	TRBD2	16	.	TRBJ2-3	TGTGCCAGCAGCTTGTATTCGGGGGGGTACACAGATACGCAGTATTTT	CASSLYSGGYTDTQYF
TRBV4-1	TRBD2	15	.	TRBJ2-1	TGCGCCAGCAGCCTGCCTGCGGGGGGGTACAATGAGCAGTTCTTC	CASSLPAGGYNEQFF
TRBV5-5	.	14	.	TRBJ1-3	TGTGCCAGCAGCTTGGAAGGGACTGGAAACACCATATATTTT	CASSLEGTGNTIYF
TRBV6-6	.	14	.	TRBJ2-3	TGTGCCAGCAGAGAGGTGGGGGGCACAGATACGCAGTATTTT	CASREVGGTDTQYF
TRBV10-3	.	12	.	TRBJ2-7	TGTGCCATCAGTGATCCACGTGGGGAGCAGTACTTC	CAISDPRGEQYF
TRBV9	.	15	.	TRBJ2-1	TGTGCCAGCAGCGTAGGACTAGGGACTTACAATGAGCAGTTCTTC	CASSVGLGTYNEQFF
TRBV6-1	TRBD2	16	.	TRBJ2-2	TGTGCCAGCAAACAAGGACTAGCGGGGACGACCGGGGAGCTGTTTTTT	CASKQGLAGTTGELFF
TRBV3-1	.	15	.	TRBJ2-3	TGTGCCAGCAGCCCCCGGGTTAGTAGCACAGATACGCAGTATTTT	CASSPRVSSTDTQYF
TRBV6-1	.	14	.	TRBJ2-3	TGTGCCAGCAGTTTGGGTAGTGGCACAGATACGCAGTATTTT	CASSLGSGTDTQYF
TRBV7-8	.	18	.	TRBJ1-5	TGTGCCAGCAGCTTACTTCTTCCGGGCGAAGAGGGCAATCAGCCCCAGCATTTT	CASSLLLPGEEGNQPQHF
TRBV7-9	TRBD1	12	.	TRBJ1-4	TGTGCCAGCAGCTTAGGAATGTCGGGACAGATTTTT	CASSLGMSGQIF
TRBV5-1	TRBD1	16	.	TRBJ2-7	TGCGCCAGCAGCTTGGGAGAACAGGGGGACTCCTACGAGCAGTACTTC	CASSLGEQGDSYEQYF
TRBV20-1	.	14	.	TRBJ2-7	TGCAGTGCTTCAGATCCAGACGTCTCCTACGAGCAGTACTTC	CSASDPDVSYEQYF
TRBV18	.	15	.	TRBJ2-1	TGTGCCAGCTCACCAACGGCACCACCATACAATGAGCAGTTCTTC	CASSPTAPPYNEQFF
TRBV9	.	15	.	TRBJ2-1	TGTGCCAGCAGCCAAATGGGGACCTCCTACAATGAGCAGTTCTTC	CASSQMGTSYNEQFF
TRBV3-1	.	17	.	TRBJ1-5	TGTGCCAGCAGCCCCGGAGGGACAATGGGTTGGGGTCAGCCCCAGCATTTT	CASSPGGTMGWGQPQHF
TRBV15	TRBD1	12	.	TRBJ1-2	TGTGCCACCATCGACAGGGCGGGTGGCTACACCTTC	CATIDRAGGYTF
TRBV5-1	TRBD1	17	.	TRBJ2-6	TGCGCCAGCAGCCCGTTAAATACAGGGGCTGGGGCCAACGTCCTGACTTTC	CASSPLNTGAGANVLTF
TRBV30	.	13	once	TRBJ2-7	TGTGCCTGGAGCCCTCGACTCTCCTACGAGCAGTACTTC	CAWSPRLSYEQYF
TRBV5-8	TRBD1	15	.	TRBJ1-2	TGTGCCAGCAGCTTACACCGGGACAGGGGCTATGGCTACACCTTC	CASSLHRDRGYGYTF
TRBV30	TRBD1	14	once	TRBJ1-2	TGTGCCTGGAGTACCGGGACAGAGCACTATGGCTACACCTTC	CAWSTGTEHYGYTF
TRBV6-5	TRBD1	15	.	TRBJ1-4	TGTGCCAGCAGTTACAGGACAGGGGTTAGAGAAAAACTGTTTTTT	CASSYRTGVREKLFF
TRBV4-1	.	16	.	TRBJ1-1	TGCGCCAGCAGCCGGCTGGAGGCCCGAGGGAACACTGAAGCTTTCTTT	CASSRLEARGNTEAFF
TRBV27	TRBD2	15	.	TRBJ2-1	TGTGCCAGCAGTTTCGGGACTAGCCCATACAATGAGCAGTTCTTC	CASSFGTSPYNEQFF
TRBV6-5	.	14	.	TRBJ1-4	TGTGCCAGCAGTTTCCAGGGTGTGGGTGAAAAACTGTTTTTT	CASSFQGVGEKLFF
TRBV19	TRBD1	16	.	TRBJ1-5	TGTGCCAGTAGTCTATCGGGACAGCGGAAGAATCAGCCCCAGCATTTT	CASSLSGQRKNQPQHF
TRBV6-1	.	14	.	TRBJ1-5	TGTGCCAGCACCGGCAGGATTAGCAATCAGCCCCAGCATTTT	CASTGRISNQPQHF
TRBV4-1	.	15	.	TRBJ2-7	TGCGCCAGCAGCCAAGTGTCCGGGGGTAGGTTCGAGCAGTACTTC	CASSQVSGGRFEQYF
TRBV19	.	17	.	TRBJ2-7	TGTGCCAGTAGTATAAGCGGAAACAGGGAAGCCTCCTACGAGCAGTACTTC	CASSISGNREASYEQYF
TRBV3-1	.	16	.	TRBJ1-1	TGTGCCAGCAGCCAAGATCCAAGTACGGCAGACACTGAAGCTTTCTTT	CASSQDPSTADTEAFF
TRBV7-8	TRBD1	12	.	TRBJ1-1	TGTGCCAGCAGCCATGGGACAGTTGAAGCTTTCTTT	CASSHGTVEAFF
TRBV4-1	TRBD2	15	few	TRBJ2-7	TGCGCCAGCAGCCAAGGAGCTAGCGGCTCCTACGAGCAGTACTTC	CASSQGASGSYEQYF
TRBV6-1	.	17	.	TRBJ2-1	TGTGCCAGCAGTGAATTAATTCCGTGGCAGGGAATCAGTGAGCAGTTCTTC	CASSELIPWQGISEQFF